This TCR beta chain was captured by sequencing in a study of blood T cell repertoires in COVID-19. For the study at large: Donors in the United States, Italy and Spain gave samples during acute or convalescent COVID-19. Sources were T cells, B-cell-depleted T cells, or PBMCs; the material itself was cDNA or gDNA.

Original data processing: Estimated nucleated cell counts came from reference gene primer amplification. TCRdb's table, derived via immunoSEQ multiplex PCR, lists solely in-frame clones and lacks some. V, J and clone size are those of that table, while D and trimming were read from the DNA. The sample contains about 270,000 clones, about nine tenths of which appear only once. The CDR3 is 14 amino acids. Trimming pared 7 bases from V and 5 bases from J, leaving 17 bases between. Germline lookup yields CDR1 LNHDA and CDR2 SQIVND (reference sequence). This chain connects TRBV19 to TRBJ1-1; D unclear. The sample comprised peripheral blood. The source of this sequence is a man aged 45-65 years with acute or convalescent COVID-19. DNA for the CDR3: TGTGCCAGTACCACGGCCGGCCCGCGGACTGAAGCTTTCTTT. It encodes CASTTAGPRTEAFF.